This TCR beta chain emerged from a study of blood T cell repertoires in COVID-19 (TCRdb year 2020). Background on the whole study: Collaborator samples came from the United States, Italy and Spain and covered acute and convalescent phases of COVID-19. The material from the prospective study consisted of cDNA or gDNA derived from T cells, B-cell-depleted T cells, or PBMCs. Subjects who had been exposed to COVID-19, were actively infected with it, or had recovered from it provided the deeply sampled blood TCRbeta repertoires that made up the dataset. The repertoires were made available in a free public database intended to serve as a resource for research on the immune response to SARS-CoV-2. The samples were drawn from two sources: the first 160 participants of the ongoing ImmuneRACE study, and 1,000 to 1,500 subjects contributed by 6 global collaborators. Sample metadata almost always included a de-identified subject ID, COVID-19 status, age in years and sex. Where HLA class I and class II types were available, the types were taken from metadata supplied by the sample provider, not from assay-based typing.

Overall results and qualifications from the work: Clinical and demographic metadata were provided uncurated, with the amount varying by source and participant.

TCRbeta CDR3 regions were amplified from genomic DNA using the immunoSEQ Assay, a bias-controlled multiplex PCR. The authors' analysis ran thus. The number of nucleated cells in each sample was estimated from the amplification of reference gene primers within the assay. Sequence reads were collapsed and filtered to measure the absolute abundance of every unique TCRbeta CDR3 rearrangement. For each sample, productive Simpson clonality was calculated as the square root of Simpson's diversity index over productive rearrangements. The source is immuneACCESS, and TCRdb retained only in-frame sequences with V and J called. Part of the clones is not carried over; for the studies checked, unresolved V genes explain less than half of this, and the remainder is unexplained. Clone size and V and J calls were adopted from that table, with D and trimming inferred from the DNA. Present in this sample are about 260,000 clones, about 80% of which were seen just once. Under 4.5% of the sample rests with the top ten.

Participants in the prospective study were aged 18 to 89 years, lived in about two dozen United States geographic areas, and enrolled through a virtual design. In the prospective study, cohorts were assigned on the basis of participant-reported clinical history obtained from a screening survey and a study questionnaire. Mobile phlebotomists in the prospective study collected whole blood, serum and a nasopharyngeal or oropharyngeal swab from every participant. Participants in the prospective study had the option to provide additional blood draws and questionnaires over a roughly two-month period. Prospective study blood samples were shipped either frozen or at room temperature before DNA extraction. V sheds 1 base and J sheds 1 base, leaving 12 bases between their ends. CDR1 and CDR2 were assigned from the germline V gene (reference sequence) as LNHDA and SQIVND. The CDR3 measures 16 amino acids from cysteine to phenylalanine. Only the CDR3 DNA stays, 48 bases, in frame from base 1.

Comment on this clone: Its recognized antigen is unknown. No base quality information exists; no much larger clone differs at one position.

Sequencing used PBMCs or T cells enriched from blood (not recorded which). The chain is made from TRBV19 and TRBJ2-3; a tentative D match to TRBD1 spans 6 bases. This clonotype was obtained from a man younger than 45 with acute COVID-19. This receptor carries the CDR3 CASSIGDTQGTDTQYF. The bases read TGTGCCAGTAGTATAGGGGACACCCAAGGCACAGATACGCAGTATTTT.